The 27 T cell receptor beta chains presented below share a single source sample, sequenced in a study of beta chain features in type 1 diabetes. Their antigens remain unidentified. Overall study findings and caveats: For Type 1 diabetes patients, all four CD4+ subsets carried TCRB CDR3s that were moderately but significantly shorter.

As every portion of the isolated RNA was reverse transcribed, the sequencing read expressed TCRB transcripts. The data were produced by immunoSEQ multiplex PCR, yet TCRdb's version contains in-frame clones alone and is incomplete. The sample lists 600,000 to 700,000 clones, around 11% occurring once. Sequences were obtained from naive CD4+ T cells from blood. Receptors were obtained from a man aged 30 to 39 with type 1 diabetes.

The rearrangement links TRBV7-9 to TRBJ2-7, with TRBD1 identical over 7 bases. The junction had 6 bases not matched to a gene; V was cut back by 5 bases and J by 5 bases. This CDR3 has 13 residues. CDR1 is SEHNR and CDR2 is FQNEAQ in the germline V gene (reference sequence). For the CDR3, the DNA is TGTGCCAGCAGCCCGAACAGGGGCCACGAGCAGTACTTC. Its protein product is CASSPNRGHEQYF. Supplemented by reference TRBV7-9 and TRBJ2-7, the full variable domain reads DTGVSQNPRHKITKRGQNVTFRCDPISEHNRLYWYRQTLGQGPEFLTYFQNEAQLEKSRLLSDRFSAERPKGSFSTLEIQRTEQGDSAMYLCASSPNRGHEQYFGPGTRLTVT.

This clone appeared a few times. The rearrangement uses TRBV12-5 and TRBJ2-5; 8 bases are a match to TRBD1. Germline V gene data show CDR1 as LGHNT and CDR2 as FRNRAP. Trimming cost V 9 bases and J 7 bases; bases outside gene matches: 7. The CDR3 sequence is 12 residues long. CDR3 sequence reads: CASQGARATQYF. The CDR3 nucleotides read TGTGCTAGCCAGGGGGCCCGCGCGACCCAGTACTTC. Using reference TRBV12-5 and TRBJ2-5 for the parts outside the CDR3, the full variable domain is DARVTQTPRHKVTEMGQEVTMRCQPILGHNTVFWYRQTMMQGLELLAYFRNRAPLDDSGMPKDRFSAEMPDATLATLKIQPSEPRDSAVYFCASQGARATQYFGPGTRLLVL.

This clone was observed a handful of times. V usage is TRBV29-1 and J usage is TRBJ2-1; D remains unclear. Germline CDR1 SQVTM, CDR2 ANQGSEA. This CDR3 contains 14 residues. Trimming removed 0 bases at V and 9 bases at J, with 15 bases between. The CDR3 DNA follows: TGCAGCGTTGAAGAACTTATCCACCACGGTGAGCAGTTCTTC. Protein sequence: CSVEELIHHGEQFF.

The sample holds a few counts of this clone. The chain recombines TRBV15 with TRBJ2-1; D might be TRBD1 or TRBD2, each matching 7 bases. From germline, CDR1 is LNHNV and CDR2 YYDKDF (reference sequence). Trimming took off 5 bases at V and 7 bases at J, with 15 bases between the two ends. The CDR3 covers 14 residues. The CDR3 DNA follows: TGTGCCACCAGCCCACGCCAGGGGGGGAATGAGCAGTTCTTC. Protein product: CATSPRQGGNEQFF. Full variable domain (rest looked up from reference TRBV15 and TRBJ2-1): DAMVIQNPRYQVTQFGKPVTLSCSQTLNHNVMYWYQQKSSQAPKLLFHYYDKDFNNEADTPDNFQSRRPNTSFCFLDIRSPGLGDTAMYLCATSPRQGGNEQFFGPGTRLTVL.

This chain connects TRBV28 to TRBJ2-5, with 8 nucleotides matching TRBD1. Germline V gives CDR1 MDHEN, CDR2 SYDVKM. V shed 6 bases, J shed 7 bases, and the junction held 7 bases outside the gene matches. There are 13 residues in the CDR3. This chain's CDR3 is CASRPGQGGTQYF. CDR3 in DNA: TGTGCCAGCAGGCCCGGACAGGGAGGGACCCAGTACTTC.

The chain carries TRBV4-3 and TRBJ1-2; TRBD1 agrees at 12 bases. J was trimmed by 6 bases and V by 1 base; bases with no gene match: 6. This CDR3 is 16 amino acids long. Germline CDR1 is LGHNA and CDR2 is YSLEER. CDR3 bases: TGCGCCAGCAGCCAAGGGCTGGGACAGGGGGCACATGGCTACACCTTC. Its protein product is CASSQGLGQGAHGYTF.

There are a few counts of this clone. The chain employs TRBV4-2 and TRBJ2-3; 9 bases align to TRBD1. The junction had 9 bases not matched to a gene; V was cut back by 4 bases and J by 4 bases. There are 16 residues in the CDR3. Per germline, CDR1 LGHNA and CDR2 YNFKEQ. The chain's CDR3 is CASSRVTGGDSDTQYF. The CDR3 DNA sequence: TGTGCCAGCAGCCGAGTTACAGGGGGCGATTCAGATACGCAGTATTTT.

V usage is TRBV18 and J usage is TRBJ2-1, with unresolved D. This CDR3 is 16 amino acids long. Looked up from germline, CDR1 is KGHSH and CDR2 is LQKENI. Trimming took 4 bases from V and 7 from J, leaving 20 bases between them. The CDR3: CASSLLGSQFGNEQFF. DNA for the CDR3: TGTGCCAGCTCACTATTAGGATCGCAATTCGGTAATGAGCAGTTCTTC.

This chain connects TRBV9 to TRBJ1-2; D gene uncertain. Germline CDR1 is SGDLS and CDR2 is YYNGEE. V lost 5 bases to trimming and J lost 4 bases, with 12 bases between them. The CDR3 loop spans 13 amino acids. The CDR3 is CASSAVLGYGYTF. CDR3 nucleotides: TGTGCCAGCAGTGCCGTGCTCGGCTATGGCTACACCTTC.

The chain is built from TRBV5-1 and TRBJ1-2; D not resolved. The germline V gene has CDR1 SGHRS and CDR2 YFSETQ. The CDR3 covers 14 residues. Trimming stripped 0 bases from V and 3 bases from J, with 9 bases between. The CDR3 DNA reads TGCGCCAGCAGCTTGGATGTCCGGGACTATGGCTACACCTTC. This codes for CASSLDVRDYGYTF. Filled out from reference TRBV5-1 and TRBJ1-2, the complete variable domain reads KAGVTQTPRYLIKTRGQQVTLSCSPISGHRSVSWYQQTPGQGLQFLFEYFSETQRNKGNFPGRFSGRQFSNSRSEMNVSTLELGDSALYLCASSLDVRDYGYTFGSGTRLTVV.

The sample holds a few counts of this clone. The chain carries TRBV6-1 and TRBJ2-3; D perhaps matches TRBD2 (5 bases). Germline V gene sequence: CDR1 MNHNS, CDR2 SASEGT. There are 17 residues in the CDR3. V was shortened by 0 bases and J by 5 bases, with 18 bases between the two germline ends. CDR3 sequence (DNA): TGTGCCAGCAGTGAAGCCTCGGCGGCGGGTTTCGGAGATACGCAGTATTTT. Translation: CASSEASAAGFGDTQYF.

The chain couples TRBV5-8 to TRBJ1-2, with D uncertain. The germline V and J ends were trimmed by 0 bases and 1 base, with 7 bases remaining between them. Germline V gene data show CDR1 as SGHTS and CDR2 as YDEGEE. The CDR3 loop spans 14 amino acids. DNA of the CDR3: TGTGCCAGCAGCTTGGGGGCGGGTAACTATGGCTACACCTTC. The encoded protein is CASSLGAGNYGYTF.

This clone was seen a handful of times. The chain has TRBV28 and TRBJ1-4; TRBD1 might be the D (6 bases). V gave up 6 bases and J gave up 3 bases, with 11 bases separating them. In germline, CDR1 is MDHEN, CDR2 SYDVKM. CDR3 length equals 14 residues. CDR3 DNA: TGTGCCAGCAGCCCAGGGGACTCTAATGAAAAACTGTTTTTT. Encoded protein: CASSPGDSNEKLFF.

This clone was seen a handful of times. The J gene is TRBJ2-5, the V gene TRBV5-6; a weak D match, TRBD1 (6 bases). V was cut by 4 bases and J by 4 bases, with 14 bases left in between. The germline V gene encodes CDR1 SGHDT and CDR2 YYEEEE. This CDR3 region has 14 residues. The CDR3 spells CASSDRRGGETQYF. Here the CDR3 DNA reads TGTGCCAGCAGCGACCGCAGGGGCGGAGAGACCCAGTACTTC.

This clone was picked up a small number of times. This rearrangement joins TRBV29-1 to TRBJ1-2; D is undetermined. This CDR3 is built from 13 residues. The V end was cut by 2 bases, the J end by 0 bases, with 7 bases between. Germline V gene lookup returns CDR1 SQVTM and CDR2 ANQGSEA. CDR3 coding DNA: TGCAGCGTTGAAAGAGACTCTAACTATGGCTACACCTTC. Protein: CSVERDSNYGYTF.

This clone has more than one count but fewer than ten. The gene calls are TRBV18 and TRBJ2-5; unclear D gene. The CDR3 covers 15 residues. Looked up from germline, CDR1 is KGHSH and CDR2 is LQKENI. With 3 bases removed from V and 5 bases from J, the gap between germline ends came to 16 bases. CDR3 sequence: CASSPRQAMMETQYF. CDR3 nucleotide sequence: TGTGCCAGCTCACCTCGTCAAGCGATGATGGAGACCCAGTACTTC.

The V and J genes are TRBV4-2 and TRBJ2-7; TRBD1 aligns across 9 bases. The CDR3 covers 14 residues. The V segment lost 2 bases and the J segment 7 bases; nucleotides outside the gene matches: 6. Germline CDR1 reads LGHNA; CDR2 reads YNFKEQ. DNA for the CDR3: TGTGCCAGCAGCCAAACTACAGGGGGCGAGGAGCAGTACTTC. Its protein product is CASSQTTGGEEQYF.

The chain uses TRBV2 and TRBJ2-6; TRBD1 is a possible D gene (6 bases). The CDR3 covers 14 residues. CDR1 and CDR2 from the germline V gene are SNHLY and FYNNEI. V lost 6 bases and J 0 bases, leaving 6 bases between the germline ends. CDR3 in DNA: TGTGCCAGCAGACAGGGCTCTGGGGCCAACGTCCTGACTTTC. This gives the protein CASRQGSGANVLTF.

The chain joins TRBV18 to TRBJ2-7, with TRBD2 identical over 13 bases. CDR1 is KGHSH and CDR2 is LQKENI in the germline V gene. V shed 3 bases, J shed 7 bases, and the junction held 6 bases outside the gene matches. The CDR3 loop spans 15 amino acids. CDR3 nucleotides: TGTGCCAGCTCACCGGGACTAGCGGGAATGTGGGAGCAGTACTTC. Its protein is CASSPGLAGMWEQYF.

This rearrangement joins TRBV28 to TRBJ2-1; 8 bases are shared with TRBD2. The CDR3 totals 13 residues. V lost 10 bases, J lost 8 bases, and 10 bases stayed unmatched. The germline V gene encodes CDR1 MDHEN and CDR2 SYDVKM. CDR3 loop: CATPGLAIDEQFF. As DNA, the CDR3 is TGTGCCACCCCCGGACTAGCTATCGATGAGCAGTTCTTC.

CDR3 bases: TGTGCCAGCAGCAAAGAGGAGGGGGGATACACAGATACGCAGTATTTT. Amino acid sequence: CASSKEEGGYTDTQYF. V usage is TRBV21-1 and J usage is TRBJ2-3. TRBV21-1 is given as a pseudogene. This CDR3 region has 16 residues.

This clone was counted between two and nine times. This same CDR3 is encoded by further DNA sequences in the sample. J is TRBJ1-2 and V is TRBV29-1; the D is unclear. CDR1 is SQVTM, CDR2 ANQGSEA, per germline. This CDR3 has 11 residues. V lost 4 bases and J lost 4, with 7 bases in between. The DNA of the CDR3 is TGCAGCGTTGTTGTAGGCTATGGCTACACCTTC. Residues: CSVVVGYGYTF.

The chain employs TRBV4-3 and TRBJ2-3, with unresolved D. The CDR3 length is 13 residues. The V gene lost 3 bases and the J gene lost 6 bases, with 10 bases spanning the gap. The germline V gene encodes CDR1 LGHNA and CDR2 YSLEER. CDR3 bases: TGCGCCAGCAGCCAGAACAGTCAGGATACGCAGTATTTT. Residues: CASSQNSQDTQYF.

This clone was counted between two and nine times. V gene TRBV4-3 combines with J gene TRBJ1-3; unclear D gene. CDR3 length: 18 amino acids. Trimming took 0 bases from V and 0 from J, leaving 15 bases between them. CDR1 and CDR2 from the germline V gene are LGHNA and YSLEER. CDR3 coding DNA: TGCGCCAGCAGCCAAGATCCCTCGCTCCAAGGCTCTGGAAACACCATATATTTT. It encodes CASSQDPSLQGSGNTIYF.

This clone was observed a few times. The rearrangement uses TRBV5-1 and TRBJ2-3; D is perhaps TRBD1 or TRBD2 (5 bases each). The ends were cut back, 0 bases at V and 0 bases at J, with 11 bases in the middle. The germline gives CDR1 SGHRS, CDR2 YFSETQ. This CDR3 contains 16 residues. The CDR3 reads CASSLAEGTSTDTQYF. CDR3 coding DNA: TGCGCCAGCAGCTTGGCCGAGGGGACGAGCACAGATACGCAGTATTTT. The full variable domain, in which reference TRBV5-1 and TRBJ2-3 provide the parts outside the CDR3, is KAGVTQTPRYLIKTRGQQVTLSCSPISGHRSVSWYQQTPGQGLQFLFEYFSETQRNKGNFPGRFSGRQFSNSRSEMNVSTLELGDSALYLCASSLAEGTSTDTQYFGPGTRLTVL.

This clone appeared a few times. The CDR3 sequence is CSVRQVREQYF. As DNA, the CDR3 is TGCAGCGTTCGACAGGTTCGAGAGCAGTACTTC. The chain combines TRBV29-1 with TRBJ2-7, with D perhaps TRBD1 (6 bases). CDR3 length: 11 amino acids. Trimming cost V 5 bases and J 7 bases, with 12 bases left between them. CDR1 and CDR2 (germline): SQVTM, ANQGSEA.

This clone turned up a few times. This rearrangement joins TRBV4-3 to TRBJ2-7, with D tentatively TRBD2 (6 bases). The CDR3 is made up of 15 amino acids. CDR1 and CDR2 from the germline V gene are LGHNA and YSLEER. The V and J ends lost 4 bases and 2 bases respectively, with 15 bases between them. The CDR3, as DNA: TGCGCCAGCAGCCCCGCGGGTAGCGGCCCCTACGAGCAGTACTTC. This translates into CASSPAGSGPYEQYF.